This T cell receptor (beta chain) emerged from a study of blood T cell repertoires in COVID-19. About the study: The United States, Italy and Spain were the sources of the acute and convalescent COVID-19 samples. Sample material is recorded as cDNA or gDNA derived from T cells, B-cell-depleted T cells, or PBMCs.

V lost 8 bases to trimming and J lost 0 bases; unmatched junction nucleotides: 16. Germline CDR1 MRHNA, CDR2 SNTAGT. The CDR3 has 18 residues. Original analysis: Reference gene primer amplification gave nucleated cell count estimates. The protocol was immunoSEQ multiplex PCR, while the TCRdb copy is restricted to in-frame clones and leaves out a portion. V, J and clone size are taken as reported in that table, and D and trimming were inferred from the DNA itself. This sample has 200,000 to 250,000 clones, with 65% to 90% found just once. This chain links TRBV6-4 with TRBJ2-7, with 10 bases aligning to TRBD2. This clonotype was obtained from a man between 45 and 60 years old with active or convalescent COVID-19. The source material was peripheral blood. The chain's CDR3 is CASLTGTSASRSSYEQYF. In DNA, the CDR3 is TGTGCCAGCCTCACGGGGACTAGCGCTTCTCGAAGCTCCTACGAGCAGTACTTC.